What follows are 18 T cell receptor beta chains derived from one specimen sequenced in a study of blood T cell repertoires in COVID-19. The table came from immunoSEQ multiplex PCR; TCRdb's copy has only in-frame clones and leaves some out. This sample has some 69,000 clones, with roughly 80% found just once. The sequencing input was peripheral blood. The receptors were gathered from a man aged 60 to 69 with acute or convalescent COVID-19.

The J gene is TRBJ1-6, the V gene TRBV28; no clear D. Germline CDR1 and CDR2: MDHEN and SYDVKM. The CDR3 is made up of 15 amino acids. V was cut by 7 bases and J by 3 bases, with 13 bases left in between. The CDR3 DNA sequence: TGTGCCAGCACTCCCCGGGAACTCTATAATTCACCCCTCCACTTT. Amino acids: CASTPRELYNSPLHF.

This clone was seen only a few times. The CDR3 DNA follows: TGTGCCAGCAGCTGGGACAGAGGGACCGCGGAGCAGTACTTC. This translates into CASSWDRGTAEQYF. The chain uses TRBV5-6 and TRBJ2-7, with 7 bases aligning to TRBD1. The CDR3 sequence is 14 residues long. The junction had 10 bases not matched to a gene; V was cut back by 3 bases and J by 7 bases. Per the germline V gene, CDR1 is SGHDT and CDR2 is YYEEEE.

The gene calls are TRBV6-5 and TRBJ2-1; 7 bases line up with TRBD2. From germline, CDR1 is MNHEY and CDR2 SVGAGI. This CDR3 has 15 amino acids. The V segment lost 5 bases and the J segment 7 bases; nucleotides outside the gene matches: 11. CDR3 amino acids: CASSQPGWEGNEQFF. DNA for the CDR3: TGTGCCAGCAGTCAACCAGGCTGGGAGGGGAATGAGCAGTTCTTC.

The chain has TRBV19 and TRBJ1-2; D call uncertain. The V end lost 5 bases, the J end lost 4 bases, and 14 bases lay between the germline ends. The CDR3 is 14 amino acids. In germline, CDR1 is LNHDA, CDR2 SQIVND (reference sequence). The CDR3 is CASSPQVTGYGYTF. CDR3 in DNA: TGTGCCAGTAGTCCACAAGTCACGGGCTATGGCTACACCTTC.

In this sample, this clone turned up a few times. The chain couples TRBV11-2 to TRBJ1-5, with D possibly matching TRBD1 (5 bases). CDR3 size: 15 residues. The germline V gene encodes CDR1 SGHAT and CDR2 FQNNGV. Trimming pared 2 bases from V and 4 bases from J, leaving 12 bases between. CDR3 loop: CASSLFGRDNQPQHF. The CDR3 DNA reads as TGTGCCAGCAGCTTATTTGGCAGGGATAATCAGCCCCAGCATTTT.

The CDR3 DNA reads TGTGCCAGCAGTTACGAAGGGGGCGGGCGTCAGCCCCAGCATTTT. Amino acids: CASSYEGGGRQPQHF. The rearrangement uses TRBV6-2 or TRBV6-3 and TRBJ1-5, with 7 bases matching TRBD1. The CDR3 length is 15 residues. V lost 2 bases and J lost 6; bases outside the gene matches: 7. Germline loops: CDR1 MNHEY, CDR2 SVGEGT.

The chain is built from TRBV25-1 and TRBJ1-1; TRBD1 might be the D (5 bases). From germline, CDR1 is MGHDK and CDR2 SYGVNS. This CDR3 spans 11 amino acids. Trimming left V 6 bases short and J 5 bases short, with 7 bases between. The DNA for the CDR3 is TGTGCCAGCAGAAGACAGACTGAAGCTTTCTTT. Amino acids: CASRRQTEAFF.

This sequence joins TRBV10-3 and TRBJ2-3; TRBD2 might be the D (6 bases). The V gene's germline CDR1 is ENHRY and CDR2 SYGVKD. The CDR3 consists of 16 residues. V gave up 0 bases and J gave up 0 bases, with 10 bases separating them. CDR3: CAISESGRFSTDTQYF. CDR3 nucleotide sequence: TGTGCCATCAGTGAGTCGGGGAGGTTCAGCACAGATACGCAGTATTTT.

The J gene is TRBJ2-7, the V gene TRBV12-5; D gene ambiguous. Trimming took off 5 bases at V and 5 bases at J, with 10 bases between the two ends. The CDR3 consists of 12 residues. The germline V gene encodes CDR1 LGHNT and CDR2 FRNRAP. The CDR3 loop is CASGLMIHEQYF. In DNA, the CDR3 is TGTGCTAGTGGTCTAATGATTCACGAGCAGTACTTC. The full variable domain, with the rest looked up from reference TRBV12-5 and TRBJ2-7, is DARVTQTPRHKVTEMGQEVTMRCQPILGHNTVFWYRQTMMQGLELLAYFRNRAPLDDSGMPKDRFSAEMPDATLATLKIQPSEPRDSAVYFCASGLMIHEQYFGPGTRLTVT.

This clone was picked up a small number of times. V is TRBV28 and J is TRBJ1-2, with unresolved D. V was clipped by 7 bases and J by 8 bases, with 17 bases between them. The CDR3 is 13 amino acids. CDR1 MDHEN and CDR2 SYDVKM come from the germline V gene. The CDR3 nucleotides are TGTGCCAGCACCACAGCCGCGACTAGCGGCTACACCTTC. This translates into CASTTAATSGYTF.

This clone showed up just a few times. The junction departs from the called germline gene at one end, perhaps through a read error. The J gene is TRBJ2-7, the V gene TRBV4-2; D may be TRBD2 (6 bases). The CDR3 has 14 amino acids. Looked up from germline, CDR1 is LGHNA and CDR2 is YNFKEQ. CDR3 in DNA: TGTGCCAGCAGCCAGGAGCCCCGGGGGTACGTGCAGTACTTC. Its translation: CASSQEPRGYVQYF.

The chain joins TRBV7-2 to TRBJ1-3; D is uncertain. The germline CDR1 and CDR2 sequences are SGHTA and FQGNSA. This CDR3 is built from 19 residues. V was shortened by 7 bases and J by 4 bases, with 29 bases between the two germline ends. The CDR3 loop reads CASTTYGPGAQAPGNTIYF. Written as DNA, the CDR3 is TGTGCCAGCACCACTTACGGTCCGGGAGCTCAAGCTCCGGGAAACACCATATATTTT.

V is TRBV7-8 and J is TRBJ1-6, with D possibly matching TRBD1 (6 bases). The CDR3 loop spans 16 amino acids. The ends were cut back, 1 base at V and 7 bases at J, with 14 bases in the middle. Germline V lookup: CDR1 SGHVS, CDR2 FQNEAQ. The CDR3 region is CASSLVEGGENSPLHF. CDR3 nucleotides: TGTGCCAGCAGCTTAGTGGAGGGGGGGGAGAATTCACCCCTCCACTTT.

As DNA, the CDR3 is TGTGCCAGTAGTGACAGGGGAGCCGGGGAGCTGTTTTTT. Protein sequence: CASSDRGAGELFF. V gene TRBV19 combines with J gene TRBJ2-2, with 8 bases that match TRBD1. The CDR3 is 13 residues long. The ends lost 5 bases at V and 6 bases at J; junction bases unmatched: 2. Germline assignment: CDR1 LNHDA and CDR2 SQIVND (reference sequence).

The rearrangement uses TRBV2 and TRBJ2-2; 9 positions match TRBD1. The J segment lost 5 bases and the V segment lost 7 bases, leaving 8 bases of the junction unmatched. The CDR3 runs to 15 residues. Germline-derived CDR1 and CDR2 are SNHLY and FYNNEI. The CDR3 DNA reads as TGTGCCAGCAACCCGGGACAGGGCGGTACCGGGGAGCTGTTTTTT. As protein: CASNPGQGGTGELFF.

The CDR3 region is CASPLGLAGADTQYF. The CDR3 DNA reads as TGTGCCAGCCCACTGGGACTAGCGGGGGCAGATACGCAGTATTTT. The chain carries TRBV5-8 and TRBJ2-3, with TRBD2 matching over 14 bases. Per germline, CDR1 SGHTS and CDR2 YDEGEE. Trimming cost V 7 bases and J 4 bases; bases outside gene matches: 5. This CDR3 comprises 15 residues.

This chain links TRBV29-1 with TRBJ2-7; TRBD1 matches at 9 bases. This CDR3 comprises 13 residues. The trim removed 6 bases at V and 3 bases at J, leaving 6 bases unmatched. CDR1 is SQVTM, CDR2 ANQGSEA, per germline. The CDR3 protein is CSVEGQGYYEQYF. CDR3 nucleotides: TGCAGCGTGGAGGGACAGGGATACTACGAGCAGTACTTC.

The J gene is TRBJ2-5, the V gene TRBV19; TRBD1 matches 9 bases. This CDR3 has 14 amino acids. J gave up 6 bases and V 3 bases, and 5 bases lay outside the gene matches. The germline V gene encodes CDR1 LNHDA and CDR2 SQIVND (reference sequence). Written as DNA, the CDR3 is TGTGCCAGTAGTATGGACAGGGGAGTGAAGACCCAGTACTTC. This sequence encodes CASSMDRGVKTQYF.